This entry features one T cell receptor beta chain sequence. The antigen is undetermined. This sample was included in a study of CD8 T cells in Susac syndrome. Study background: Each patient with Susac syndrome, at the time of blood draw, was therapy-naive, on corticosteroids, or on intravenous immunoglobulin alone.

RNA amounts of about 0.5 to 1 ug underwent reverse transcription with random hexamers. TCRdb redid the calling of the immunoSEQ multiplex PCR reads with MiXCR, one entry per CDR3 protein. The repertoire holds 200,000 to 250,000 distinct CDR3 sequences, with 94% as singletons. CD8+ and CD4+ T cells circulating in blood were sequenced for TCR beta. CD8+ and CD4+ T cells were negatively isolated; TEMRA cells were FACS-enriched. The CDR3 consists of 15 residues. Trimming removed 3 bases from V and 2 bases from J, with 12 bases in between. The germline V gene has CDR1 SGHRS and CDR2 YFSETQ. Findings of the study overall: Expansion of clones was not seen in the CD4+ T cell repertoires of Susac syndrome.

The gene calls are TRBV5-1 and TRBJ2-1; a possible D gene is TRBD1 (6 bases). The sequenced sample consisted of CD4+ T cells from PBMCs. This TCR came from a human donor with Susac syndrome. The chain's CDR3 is CASSSEKGAYNEQFF. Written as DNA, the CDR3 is TGCGCCAGCAGCTCTGAGAAGGGGGCCTACAATGAGCAGTTCTTC.